Below, 27 T cell receptor beta chains from the same sample are listed, as sequenced in a study of OX40 agonist ivuxolimab in advanced cancers. The method was immunoSEQ multiplex PCR; TCRdb's version includes in-frame clones alone and lacks a portion of them. The sample lists around 47,000 clones, more than 80% occurring once. The sample here was CD4+ or CD8+ T cells sorted from blood, taken in a trial of the OX40 agonist ivuxolimab. All receptors come from an adult with an advanced solid tumor such as melanoma, head and neck, liver or kidney cancer.

The genes are TRBV5-1 and TRBJ2-3; D might be TRBD2 (6 bases). V lost 0 bases to trimming and J lost 1 base, with 9 bases between them. The CDR3 has 15 residues. Germline CDR1 reads SGHRS; CDR2 reads YFSETQ. CDR3 sequence: CASSLGGLRTDTQYF. For the CDR3, the DNA is TGCGCCAGCAGCTTGGGGGGACTGCGCACAGATACGCAGTATTTT. Full variable domain (outside the CDR3, taken from reference TRBV5-1 and TRBJ2-3): KAGVTQTPRYLIKTRGQQVTLSCSPISGHRSVSWYQQTPGQGLQFLFEYFSETQRNKGNFPGRFSGRQFSNSRSEMNVSTLELGDSALYLCASSLGGLRTDTQYFGPGTRLTVL.

The chain links TRBV21-1 to TRBJ2-7; the D segment call TRBD1 is taken from the table without a DNA check. TRBV21-1 is noted as a pseudogene. The CDR3 is 15 amino acids. CDR3 sequence: CASSKVQGATYEQYF. CDR3 DNA: TGTGCCAGCAGCAAAGTTCAGGGGGCTACCTACGAGCAGTACTTC.

V and J are TRBV30 and TRBJ2-7, with TRBD1 matching 8 bases. Germline V gives CDR1 GTSNPN, CDR2 SVGIG (reference sequence). J was trimmed by 7 bases and V by 7 bases; bases with no gene match: 15. CDR3 length: 14 amino acids. The CDR3 loop is CAYLDRGVTFEQYF. CDR3 in DNA: TGTGCCTACTTAGACAGGGGAGTTACGTTTGAGCAGTACTTC.

The J gene is TRBJ2-5, the V gene TRBV5-8; unclear D gene. The better agreement between TRBJ2-7 and the DNA end casts doubt on the J call. In germline, CDR1 is SGHTS, CDR2 YDEGEE. The CDR3 sequence is 12 residues long. In nucleotides, the CDR3 is TGTGCCAGCAGCCTCACTGTGGGCGAGCAGTACTTC. It specifies CASSLTVGEQYF.

V and J are TRBV11-2 and TRBJ2-3; D is perhaps TRBD2 (5 bases). V was clipped by 4 bases and J by 2 bases, with 13 bases between them. This CDR3 region has 15 residues. The germline CDR1 and CDR2 sequences are SGHAT and FQNNGV. Here the CDR3 reads CASSSRGSLTDTQYF. CDR3 in DNA: TGTGCCAGCAGCTCACGGGGTTCCCTCACAGATACGCAGTATTTT.

V gene TRBV18 combines with J gene TRBJ1-2; a possible D gene is TRBD1 (5 bases). This CDR3 comprises 15 residues. Per germline, CDR1 KGHSH and CDR2 LQKENI. The V end was cut by 6 bases, the J end by 6 bases, with 20 bases between. The chain's CDR3 is CASSLGSRDSNGYTF. The CDR3 DNA follows: TGTGCCAGCTCCCTGGGGAGCAGGGATTCTAATGGCTACACCTTC.

The chain carries TRBV19 and TRBJ1-5; D gene unclear. Germline V gives CDR1 LNHDA, CDR2 SQIVND (reference sequence). Trimming took off 5 bases at V and 2 bases at J, with 13 bases between the two ends. This CDR3 has 15 amino acids. The CDR3 is CASSGGWIRNQPQHF. For the CDR3, the DNA is TGTGCCAGTAGTGGAGGGTGGATTCGCAATCAGCCCCAGCATTTT. Full variable domain (remainder filled in from reference TRBV19 and TRBJ1-5): DGGITQSPKYLFRKEGQNVTLSCEQNLNHDAMYWYRQDPGQGLRLIYYSQIVNDFQKGDIAEGYSVSREKKESFPLTVTSAQKNPTAFYLCASSGGWIRNQPQHFGDGTRLSIL.

The chain carries TRBV7-3 and TRBJ2-3, with D hard to call. The CDR3 is 15 amino acids. Deletions cut 1 base from V and 2 bases from J, with 10 bases between. Germline assignment: CDR1 SGHTA and CDR2 FQGTGA. CDR3 loop: CASSLMAAATDTQYF. CDR3 DNA: TGTGCCAGCAGCTTAATGGCAGCCGCCACAGATACGCAGTATTTT.

Only a few counts were recorded for this clone. The V and J genes are TRBV30 and TRBJ1-2; tentatively, D is TRBD1 (6 bases). Trimming cost V 0 bases and J 5 bases, with 7 bases left between them. This CDR3 contains 12 residues. The V gene's germline CDR1 is GTSNPN and CDR2 SVGIG (reference sequence). The CDR3 loop reads CAWSVQGYGYTF. CDR3 in DNA: TGTGCCTGGAGTGTACAGGGATATGGCTACACCTTC.

J is TRBJ2-1 and V is TRBV19, with 7 bases identical to TRBD1. Germline CDR1 is LNHDA and CDR2 is SQIVND (reference sequence). Germline trimming cut 4 bases from V and 6 bases from J; bases unmatched to any gene: 6. The CDR3 totals 14 residues. CDR3: CASSRQGSGNEQFF. The CDR3 bases are TGTGCCAGTAGTAGACAGGGATCGGGCAATGAGCAGTTCTTC.

The chain joins TRBV9 to TRBJ1-2, with D tentatively TRBD1 (5 bases). The CDR3 has 13 amino acids. With 4 bases removed from V and 4 bases from J, the gap between germline ends came to 11 bases. Looked up from germline, CDR1 is SGDLS and CDR2 is YYNGEE. CDR3 coding DNA: TGTGCCAGCAGCAAAGAAAGGGGCTATGGCTACACCTTC. Translated, it gives CASSKERGYGYTF.

CDR3 in amino acids: CASSPQRGQETQYF. The CDR3 DNA is TGTGCCAGCAGCCCCCAACGGGGGCAAGAGACCCAGTACTTC. This rearrangement joins TRBV5-4 to TRBJ2-5; D might be TRBD2 (6 bases). V lost 4 bases and J 2 bases, leaving 12 bases between the germline ends. The CDR3 is 14 residues long. In germline, CDR1 is SGHNT, CDR2 YYREEE (reference sequence).

V and J are TRBV29-1 and TRBJ2-5, with TRBD1 matching over 8 bases. The ends lost 6 bases at V and 2 bases at J; junction bases unmatched: 2. The germline V gene encodes CDR1 SQVTM and CDR2 ANQGSEA. The CDR3 has 12 amino acids. DNA of the CDR3: TGCAGCGTGGACAGGGATCAAGAGACCCAGTACTTC. Its protein product is CSVDRDQETQYF.

The V and J genes are TRBV7-9 and TRBJ2-1; TRBD1 matches at 8 bases. Per the germline V gene, CDR1 is SEHNR and CDR2 is FQNEAQ (reference sequence). V lost 4 bases and J lost 9; bases outside the gene matches: 5. This CDR3 contains 13 residues. The DNA of the CDR3 is TGTGCCAGCAGCTGGCAGGGGGCCTTTGAGCAGTTCTTC. Translated, it gives CASSWQGAFEQFF.

V and J are TRBV6-1 and TRBJ1-6, with D hard to call. V dropped 5 bases and J dropped 7 bases, with 9 bases sitting between them. This CDR3 spans 13 amino acids. Germline-derived CDR1 and CDR2 are MNHNS and SASEGT. CDR3 sequence (DNA): TGTGCCAGCAGTCTGAACGACAATTCACCCCTCCACTTT. Amino acids: CASSLNDNSPLHF.

J is TRBJ2-7 and V is TRBV18; weak D call: TRBD1 (5 bases). The germline V and J ends were trimmed by 2 bases and 5 bases, with 7 bases remaining between them. The germline V gene encodes CDR1 KGHSH and CDR2 LQKENI. The CDR3 is made up of 12 amino acids. The CDR3 protein is CASSPGRDEQYF. CDR3 in DNA: TGTGCCAGCTCACCAGGCAGGGACGAGCAGTACTTC.

The chain combines TRBV18 with TRBJ2-7, with 9 nucleotides matching TRBD2. This CDR3 contains 14 residues. J lost 6 bases, V lost 3 bases, and 6 bases had no gene match. The germline CDR1 and CDR2 sequences are KGHSH and LQKENI. The CDR3, as DNA: TGTGCCAGCTCACCTCAGACTAGCGGTTTCGAGCAGTACTTC. This sequence encodes CASSPQTSGFEQYF.

The V call is TRBV5-1, the J call TRBJ1-2, with 7 bases that match TRBD1. With V trimmed by 4 bases and J by 2 bases, 5 bases remained unmatched. The CDR3 contains 14 residues. Germline-derived CDR1 and CDR2 are SGHRS and YFSETQ. CDR3 nucleotide sequence: TGCGCCAGCAGCCCCGGGGACAGCAACTATGGCTACACCTTC. Translation gives CASSPGDSNYGYTF.

The gene calls are TRBV7-6 and TRBJ2-7; D remains ambiguous. With 1 base removed from V and 0 bases from J, the gap between germline ends came to 13 bases. The germline CDR1 and CDR2 sequences are SGHVS and FNYEAQ. The CDR3 consists of 16 residues. The chain's CDR3 is CASSLGLGRSSYEQYF. The CDR3 DNA reads TGTGCCAGCAGCTTAGGGCTTGGACGGTCCTCCTACGAGCAGTACTTC.

The gene calls are TRBV2 and TRBJ1-5; D remains unclear. The V gene lost 6 bases and the J gene lost 0 bases, with 18 bases spanning the gap. The CDR3 extends over 17 amino acids. Germline CDR1 reads SNHLY; CDR2 reads FYNNEI. CDR3 sequence reads: CASREYKGMNSNQPQHF. DNA of the CDR3: TGTGCCAGCAGAGAATACAAGGGAATGAATAGCAATCAGCCCCAGCATTTT.

The gene calls are TRBV6-5 and TRBJ1-1; D is unclear. The germline gives CDR1 MNHEY, CDR2 SVGAGI. Trimming shortened V by 0 bases and J by 8 bases, and 10 bases separated the two germline ends. This CDR3 spans 13 amino acids. In DNA form, the CDR3 reads TGTGCCAGCAGTTACTCAAGAGGGAACGAAGCTTTCTTT. Residues: CASSYSRGNEAFF.

The chain employs TRBV7-2 and TRBJ2-7; TRBD2 matches at 9 bases. This CDR3 comprises 14 residues. V lost 5 bases and J lost 4; bases outside the gene matches: 6. Looked up from germline, CDR1 is SGHTA and CDR2 is FQGNSA. Written as DNA, the CDR3 is TGTGCCAGCAGCCCGCGGGGGGGTGGGTACGAGCAGTACTTC. This gives the protein CASSPRGGGYEQYF.

This clone is medium-sized (0.01 to 0.1%). The chain has TRBV7-9 and TRBJ2-5, with 8 bases matching TRBD1. The germline gives CDR1 SEHNR, CDR2 FQNEAQ (reference sequence). J lost 4 bases, V lost 6 bases, and 7 bases had no gene match. This CDR3 has 14 amino acids. The CDR3 nucleotides read TGTGCCAGCAGATCAACCAGGGGGCCAGAGACCCAGTACTTC. Its translation is CASRSTRGPETQYF.

The chain recombines TRBV2 with TRBJ1-2; D uncertain. The CDR3 contains 11 residues. The germline gives CDR1 SNHLY, CDR2 FYNNEI. The germline V and J ends were trimmed by 9 bases and 3 bases, with 8 bases remaining between them. CDR3 protein: CARRPYYGYTF. The CDR3 DNA sequence: TGTGCCAGGCGCCCGTACTATGGCTACACCTTC.

The DNA for the CDR3 is TGCGCCAGCAGCCAAGGGGATAGCTCAGATACGCAGTATTTT. Its translation: CASSQGDSSDTQYF. V is TRBV4-3 and J is TRBJ2-3; D remains ambiguous. Germline lookup yields CDR1 LGHNA and CDR2 YSLEER. This CDR3 has 14 residues. V lost 1 base and J lost 4, with 9 bases in between.

The chain joins TRBV5-1 to TRBJ1-1; TRBD1 matches 8 bases. Germline V gene data show CDR1 as SGHRS and CDR2 as YFSETQ. The CDR3 runs 16 residues. V shed 2 bases, J shed 0 bases, and the junction held 6 bases outside the gene matches. In nucleotides, the CDR3 is TGCGCCAGCAGCTTTACAGGGGGGTCATTGAACACTGAAGCTTTCTTT. Translation: CASSFTGGSLNTEAFF.

The gene calls are TRBV28 and TRBJ1-1, with a weak D call TRBD1 (6 bases). The germline V gene encodes CDR1 MDHEN and CDR2 SYDVKM. This CDR3 comprises 12 residues. Trimming took 11 bases from V and 4 from J, leaving 14 bases between them. CDR3 in DNA: TGTGCCCACAGGGAGGGGACCACTGAAGCTTTCTTT. This codes for CAHREGTTEAFF.